The source of this T cell receptor beta chain is a study of blood T cell repertoires in COVID-19. The wider study: Material from acute and convalescent COVID-19 was sourced from the United States, Italy and Spain. Sources were T cells, B-cell-depleted T cells, or PBMCs; the material itself was cDNA or gDNA.

The CDR3 extends over 13 amino acids. The V end lost 4 bases, the J end lost 0 bases, and 6 bases lay between the germline ends. CDR1 and CDR2 (germline): SGHRS, YFSETQ. In the source study's methods: Amplification of reference gene primers provided the estimated nucleated cell counts. The table came from immunoSEQ multiplex PCR; TCRdb's copy has only in-frame clones and leaves some out. That table supplies the V and J calls and clone size; D and trimming were determined from the DNA. The table includes approximately 180,000 clones, about 85% detected once. The gene calls are TRBV5-1 and TRBJ2-3; no reliable D call. Material: peripheral blood. This sequence originates from a man in his fifties or sixties with active or convalescent COVID-19. DNA for the CDR3: TGCGCCAGCAGCCAGGATAGCACAGATACGCAGTATTTT. It encodes CASSQDSTDTQYF.